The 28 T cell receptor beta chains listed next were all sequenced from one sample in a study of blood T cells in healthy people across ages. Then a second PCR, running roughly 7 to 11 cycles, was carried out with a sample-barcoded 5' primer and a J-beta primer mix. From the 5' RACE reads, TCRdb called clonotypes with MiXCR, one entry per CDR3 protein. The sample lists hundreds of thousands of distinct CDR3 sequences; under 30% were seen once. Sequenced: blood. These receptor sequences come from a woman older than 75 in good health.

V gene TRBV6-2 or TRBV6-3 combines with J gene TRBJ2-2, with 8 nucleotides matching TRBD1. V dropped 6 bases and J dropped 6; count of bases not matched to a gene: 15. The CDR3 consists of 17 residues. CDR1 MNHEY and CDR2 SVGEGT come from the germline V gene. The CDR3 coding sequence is TGTGCCAGCAGACCCCTTACAGGGGGTTTTTCCGCCGGGGAGCTGTTTTTT. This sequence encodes CASRPLTGGFSAGELFF.

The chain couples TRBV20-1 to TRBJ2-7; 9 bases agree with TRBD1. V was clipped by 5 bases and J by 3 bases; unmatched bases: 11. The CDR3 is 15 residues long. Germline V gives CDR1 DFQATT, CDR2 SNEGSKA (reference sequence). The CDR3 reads CSAGLPGQGLYEQYF. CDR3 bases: TGCAGTGCTGGCCTACCGGGACAGGGCCTCTACGAGCAGTACTTC.

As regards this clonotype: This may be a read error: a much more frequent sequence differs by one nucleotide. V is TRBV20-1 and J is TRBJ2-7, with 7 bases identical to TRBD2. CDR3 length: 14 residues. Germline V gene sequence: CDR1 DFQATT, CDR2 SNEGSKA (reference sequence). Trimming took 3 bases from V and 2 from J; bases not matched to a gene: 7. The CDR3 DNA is TGCAGTGCTAGGGGGAGGGGACCTACCTACGAGCAGTACTTC. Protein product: CSARGRGPTYEQYF.

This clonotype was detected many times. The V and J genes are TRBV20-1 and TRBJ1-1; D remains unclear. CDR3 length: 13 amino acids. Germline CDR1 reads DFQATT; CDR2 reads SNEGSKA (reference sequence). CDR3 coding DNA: TGCAGAGTACCTAACCAGCCGAACACTGAAGCTTTCTTT. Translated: CRVPNQPNTEAFF.

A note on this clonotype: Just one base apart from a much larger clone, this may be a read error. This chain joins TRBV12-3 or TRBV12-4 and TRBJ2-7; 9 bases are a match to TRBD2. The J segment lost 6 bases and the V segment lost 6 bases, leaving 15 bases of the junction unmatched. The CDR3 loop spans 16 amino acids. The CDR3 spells CASRGGLARDFCEQYF. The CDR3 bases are TGTGCCAGCAGGGGCGGACTAGCGAGGGATTTCTGCGAGCAGTACTTC.

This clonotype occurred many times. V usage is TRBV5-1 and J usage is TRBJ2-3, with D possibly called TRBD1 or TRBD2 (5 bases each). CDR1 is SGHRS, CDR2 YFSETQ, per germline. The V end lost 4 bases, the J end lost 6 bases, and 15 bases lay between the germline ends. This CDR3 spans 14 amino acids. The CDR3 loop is CASSPGGSRDTQYF. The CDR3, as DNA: TGCGCCAGCAGCCCTGGGGGTAGCAGGGATACGCAGTATTTT.

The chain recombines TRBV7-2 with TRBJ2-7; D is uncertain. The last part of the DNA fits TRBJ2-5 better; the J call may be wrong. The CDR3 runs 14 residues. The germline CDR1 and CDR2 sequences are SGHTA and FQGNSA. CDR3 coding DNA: TGTGCCAGCAGCTTAGATCTACTTTCAATGACCCAGTACTTC. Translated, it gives CASSLDLLSMTQYF.

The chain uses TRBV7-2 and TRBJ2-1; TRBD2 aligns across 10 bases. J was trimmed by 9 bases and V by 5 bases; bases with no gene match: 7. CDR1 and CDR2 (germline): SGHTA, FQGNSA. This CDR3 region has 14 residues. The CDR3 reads CASSLTSGVGEQFF. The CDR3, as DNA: TGTGCCAGCAGCCTCACTAGCGGGGTTGGTGAGCAGTTCTTC.

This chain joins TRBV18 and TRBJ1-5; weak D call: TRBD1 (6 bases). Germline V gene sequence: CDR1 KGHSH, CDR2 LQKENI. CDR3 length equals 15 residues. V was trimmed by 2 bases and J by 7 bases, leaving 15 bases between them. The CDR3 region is CASSPAGGRGQPQHF. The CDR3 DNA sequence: TGTGCCAGCTCACCAGCCGGGGGGCGGGGGCAGCCCCAGCATTTT.

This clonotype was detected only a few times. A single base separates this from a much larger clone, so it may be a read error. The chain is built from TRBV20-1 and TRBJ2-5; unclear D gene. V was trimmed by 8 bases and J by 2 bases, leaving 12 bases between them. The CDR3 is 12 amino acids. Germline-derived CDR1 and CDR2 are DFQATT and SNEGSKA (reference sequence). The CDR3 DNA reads TGCAGTACTCAAAAGGATCAAGAGACCCAGTACTTC. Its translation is CSTQKDQETQYF.

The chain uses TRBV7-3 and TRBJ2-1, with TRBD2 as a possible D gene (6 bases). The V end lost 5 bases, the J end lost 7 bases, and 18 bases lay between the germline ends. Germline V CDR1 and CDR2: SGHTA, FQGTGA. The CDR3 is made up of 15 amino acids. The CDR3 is CASSPIGTFSNEQFF. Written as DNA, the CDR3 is TGTGCCAGCAGCCCGATCGGGACTTTTTCGAATGAGCAGTTCTTC. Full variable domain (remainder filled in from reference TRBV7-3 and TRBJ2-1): GAGVSQTPSNKVTEKGKYVELRCDPISGHTALYWYRQSLGQGPEFLIYFQGTGAADDSGLPNDRFFAVRPEGSVSTLKIQRTERGDSAVYLCASSPIGTFSNEQFFGPGTRLTVL.

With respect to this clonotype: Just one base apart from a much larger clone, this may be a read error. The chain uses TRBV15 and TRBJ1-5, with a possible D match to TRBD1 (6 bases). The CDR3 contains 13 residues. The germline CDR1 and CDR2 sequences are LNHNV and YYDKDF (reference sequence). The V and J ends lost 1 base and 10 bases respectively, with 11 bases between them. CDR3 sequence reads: CATSRVQGGPQHF. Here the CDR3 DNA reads TGTGCCACCAGCAGAGTACAGGGTGGCCCCCAGCATTTT.

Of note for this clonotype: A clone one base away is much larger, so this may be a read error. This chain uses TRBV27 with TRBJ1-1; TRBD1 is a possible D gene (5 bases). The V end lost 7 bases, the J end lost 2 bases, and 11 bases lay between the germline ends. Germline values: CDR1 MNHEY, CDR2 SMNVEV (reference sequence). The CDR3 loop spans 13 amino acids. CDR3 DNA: TGTGCCAGCAACCAAGACAGCAACACTGAAGCTTTCTTT. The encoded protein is CASNQDSNTEAFF.

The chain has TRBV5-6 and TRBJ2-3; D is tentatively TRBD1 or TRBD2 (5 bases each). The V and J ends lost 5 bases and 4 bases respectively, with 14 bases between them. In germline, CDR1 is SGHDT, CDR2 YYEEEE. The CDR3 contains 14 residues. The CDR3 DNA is TGTGCCAGCAGGCCTTTCGGGGCCTCAGATACGCAGTATTTT. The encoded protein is CASRPFGASDTQYF.

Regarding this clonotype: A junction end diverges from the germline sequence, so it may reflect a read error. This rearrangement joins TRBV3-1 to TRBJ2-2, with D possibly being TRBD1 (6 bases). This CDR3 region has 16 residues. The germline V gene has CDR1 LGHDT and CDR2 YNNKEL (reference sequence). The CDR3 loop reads CASSPVAGANTGERFF. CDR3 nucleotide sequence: TGTGCCAGCAGCCCCGTGGCAGGGGCGAACACCGGGGAGCGGTTTTTT.

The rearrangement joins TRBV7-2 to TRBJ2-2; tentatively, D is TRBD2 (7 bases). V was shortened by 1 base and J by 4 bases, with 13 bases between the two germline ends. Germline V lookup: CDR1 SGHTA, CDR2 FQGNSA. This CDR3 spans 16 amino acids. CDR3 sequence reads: CASSLGGGLSTGELFF. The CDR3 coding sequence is TGTGCCAGCAGCTTAGGGGGGGGGCTGAGCACCGGGGAGCTGTTTTTT.

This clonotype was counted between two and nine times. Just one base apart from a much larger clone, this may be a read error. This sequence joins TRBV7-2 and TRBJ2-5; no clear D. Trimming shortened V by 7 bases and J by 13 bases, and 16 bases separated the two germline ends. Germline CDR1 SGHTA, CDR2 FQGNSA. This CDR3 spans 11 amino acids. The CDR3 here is CASNLQRILYF. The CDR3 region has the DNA TGTGCCAGCAACCTCCAGCGAATCCTGTACTTC. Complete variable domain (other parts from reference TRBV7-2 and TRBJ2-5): GAGVSQSPSNKVTEKGKDVELRCDPISGHTALYWYRQSLGQGLEFLIYFQGNSAPDKSGLPSDRFSAERTGGSVSTLTIQRTQQEDSAVYLCASNLQRILYFGPGTRLLVL.

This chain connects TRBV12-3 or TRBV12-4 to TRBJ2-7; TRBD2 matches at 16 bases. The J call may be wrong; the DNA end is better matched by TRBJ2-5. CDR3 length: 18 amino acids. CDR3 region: CASSPGLAGGHDSETQYF. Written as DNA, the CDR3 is TGTGCCAGCAGTCCGGGACTAGCGGGAGGGCATGATTCGGAGACCCAGTACTTC.

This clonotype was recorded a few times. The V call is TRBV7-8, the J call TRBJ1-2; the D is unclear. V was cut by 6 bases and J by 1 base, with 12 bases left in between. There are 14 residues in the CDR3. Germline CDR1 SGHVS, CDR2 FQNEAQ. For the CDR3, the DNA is TGTGCCAGCAGGGCTATTACTATTAACTATGGCTACACCTTC. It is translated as CASRAITINYGYTF.

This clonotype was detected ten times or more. The CDR3 DNA sequence: TGTGCCAGCAGTTACTCGATGGGTAAAGCCTATGGCTACACCTTC. Amino acids: CASSYSMGKAYGYTF. The J gene is TRBJ1-2, the V gene TRBV6-7; D call uncertain. TRBV6-7 carries the ORF label, with uncertain function. The CDR3 has 15 residues. Trimming removed 0 bases at V and 4 bases at J, with 12 bases between.

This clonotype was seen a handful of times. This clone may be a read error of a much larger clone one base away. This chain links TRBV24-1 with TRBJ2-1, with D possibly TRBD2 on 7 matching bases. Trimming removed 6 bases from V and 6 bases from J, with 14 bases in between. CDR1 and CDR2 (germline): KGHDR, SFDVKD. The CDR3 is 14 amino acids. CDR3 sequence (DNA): TGTGCCACCAGTTGCCGGGGGGCGGTCAATGAGCAGTTCTTC. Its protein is CATSCRGAVNEQFF.

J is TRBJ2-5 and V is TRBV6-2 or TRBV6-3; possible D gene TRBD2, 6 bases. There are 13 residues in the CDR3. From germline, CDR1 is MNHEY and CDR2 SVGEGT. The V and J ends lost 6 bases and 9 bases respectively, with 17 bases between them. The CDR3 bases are TGTGCCAGCAGGTCCTCACCGAGACTAGCCCAGTACTTC. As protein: CASRSSPRLAQYF.

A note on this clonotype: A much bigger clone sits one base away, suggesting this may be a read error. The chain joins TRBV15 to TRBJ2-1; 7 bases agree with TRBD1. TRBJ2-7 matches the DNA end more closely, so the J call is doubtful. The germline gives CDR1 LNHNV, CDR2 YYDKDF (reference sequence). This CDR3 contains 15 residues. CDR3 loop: CATSRERGLYNEQYF. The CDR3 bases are TGTGCCACCAGCAGAGAAAGGGGGCTTTACAATGAGCAGTACTTC.

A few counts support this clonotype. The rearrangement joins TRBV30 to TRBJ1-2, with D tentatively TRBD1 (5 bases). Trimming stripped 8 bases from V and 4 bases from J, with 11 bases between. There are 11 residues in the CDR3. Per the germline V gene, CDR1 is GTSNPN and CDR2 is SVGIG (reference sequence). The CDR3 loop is CAGARVYGYTF. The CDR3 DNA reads TGTGCCGGGGCCCGTGTCTATGGCTACACCTTC. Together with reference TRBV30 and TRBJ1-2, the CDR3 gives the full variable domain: SQTIHQWPATLVQPVGSPLSLECTVEGTSNPNLYWYRQAAGRGLQLLFYSVGIGQISSEVPQNLSASRPQDRQFILSSKKLLLSDSGFYLCAGARVYGYTFGSGTRLTVV.

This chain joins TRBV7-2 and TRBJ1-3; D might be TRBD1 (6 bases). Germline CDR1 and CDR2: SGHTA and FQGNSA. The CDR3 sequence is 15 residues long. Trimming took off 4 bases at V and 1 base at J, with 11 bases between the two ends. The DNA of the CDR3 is TGTGCCAGCAGCTCAGGGGCAGGGTCTGGAAACACCATATATTTT. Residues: CASSSGAGSGNTIYF.

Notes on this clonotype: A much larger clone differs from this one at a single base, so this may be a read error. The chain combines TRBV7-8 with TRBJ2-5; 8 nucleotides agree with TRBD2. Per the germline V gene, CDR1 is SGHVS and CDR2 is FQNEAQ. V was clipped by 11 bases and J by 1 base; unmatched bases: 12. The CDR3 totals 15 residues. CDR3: CAGTFGSGGQETQYF. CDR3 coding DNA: TGTGCCGGCACCTTCGGGAGCGGGGGCCAAGAGACCCAGTACTTC.

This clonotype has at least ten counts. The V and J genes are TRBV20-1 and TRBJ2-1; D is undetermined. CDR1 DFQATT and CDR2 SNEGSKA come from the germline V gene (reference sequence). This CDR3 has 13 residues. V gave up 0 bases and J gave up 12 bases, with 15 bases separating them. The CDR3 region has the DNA TGCAGTGCTAGAGATCCAAAGATGGAAGGGCAGTTCTTC. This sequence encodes CSARDPKMEGQFF.

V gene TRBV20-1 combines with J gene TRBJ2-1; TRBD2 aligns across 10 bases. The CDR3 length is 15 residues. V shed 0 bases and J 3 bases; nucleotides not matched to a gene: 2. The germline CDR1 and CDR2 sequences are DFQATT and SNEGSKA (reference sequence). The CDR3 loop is CSARDQREGYNEQFF. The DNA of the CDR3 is TGCAGTGCTAGAGATCAGCGGGAGGGCTACAATGAGCAGTTCTTC.